These 10 T cell receptor beta chains share one sample of origin, sequenced in a study of T cells in localized non-small cell lung cancer. Method: immunoSEQ multiplex PCR; TCRdb's copy keeps in-frame clones and lacks some. The table has 1,800 or so clones, approximately 25% seen once. The sequenced sample was lung tumor tissue, obtained before any cancer treatment. Receptors originate from a woman aged 40 to 75 with stage I lung adenocarcinoma.

In its sample, this clone was seen a few times. DNA for the CDR3: TGTGCCAGCAGCGTAGGAAGTAGCGGGAACACCGGGGAGCTGTTTTTT. As protein: CASSVGSSGNTGELFF. V usage is TRBV9 and J usage is TRBJ2-2; a weak D match, TRBD2 (6 bases). This CDR3 is built from 16 residues. Trimming stripped 0 bases from V and 1 base from J, with 10 bases between. Looked up from germline, CDR1 is SGDLS and CDR2 is YYNGEE.

This chain joins TRBV9 and TRBJ1-1, with 11 bases fitting TRBD1. J gave up 4 bases and V 0 bases, and 14 bases lay outside the gene matches. Germline loops: CDR1 SGDLS, CDR2 YYNGEE. CDR3 length: 19 residues. CDR3 sequence: CASSVVAGQGAEGSTEAFF. The DNA for the CDR3 is TGTGCCAGCAGCGTAGTCGCTGGACAGGGGGCGGAGGGGAGCACTGAAGCTTTCTTT.

The rearrangement uses TRBV27 and TRBJ2-5, with 10 nucleotides matching TRBD1. The length of the CDR3 is 18 residues. Germline loops: CDR1 MNHEY, CDR2 SMNVEV (reference sequence). V dropped 4 bases and J dropped 3; count of bases not matched to a gene: 14. The CDR3, as DNA: TGTGCCAGCAGTTCCAAAACCCCCGGGACAGGGGCCGAAGAGACCCAGTACTTC. It yields the protein CASSSKTPGTGAEETQYF.

The table lists this clone with a few counts. V and J are TRBV28 and TRBJ1-4, with 7 bases aligning to TRBD1. Trimming at V came to 5 bases and at J to 0 bases, leaving 3 bases not matched to a gene. The CDR3 runs 15 residues. Germline assignment: CDR1 MDHEN and CDR2 SYDVKM. The chain's CDR3 is CASSAGQATNEKLFF. CDR3 nucleotides: TGTGCCAGCAGTGCCGGACAGGCAACTAATGAAAAACTGTTTTTT.

The gene calls are TRBV11-3 and TRBJ1-6; 7 bases align to TRBD1. The CDR3 covers 17 residues. V lost 5 bases and J lost 0; bases outside the gene matches: 7. In germline, CDR1 is SGHNT, CDR2 YENEEA. The CDR3 region is CASSIDREGSYNSPLHF. CDR3 sequence (DNA): TGTGCCAGCAGCATCGACAGGGAAGGCTCCTATAATTCACCCCTCCACTTT.

This sequence joins TRBV14 and TRBJ2-3, with D possibly being TRBD1 (6 bases). Germline V CDR1 and CDR2: SGHDN, FVKESK. There are 15 residues in the CDR3. Trimming removed 4 bases at V and 1 base at J, with 12 bases between. CDR3 sequence reads: CASSLTGSGTDTQYF. DNA of the CDR3: TGTGCCAGCAGCCTTACAGGGTCGGGCACAGATACGCAGTATTTT.

This clone is classed as medium-sized. CDR3 region: CASSLEARSTGELFF. The CDR3 DNA reads as TGTGCCAGCAGCTTAGAGGCGAGAAGCACCGGGGAGCTGTTTTTT. This chain links TRBV11-3 with TRBJ2-2, with D unclear. There are 15 residues in the CDR3. Trimming removed 0 bases from V and 4 bases from J, with 9 bases in between. Looked up from germline, CDR1 is SGHNT and CDR2 is YENEEA.

This clone was seen more than once but under ten times. V usage is TRBV30 and J usage is TRBJ1-1; D might be TRBD1 (5 bases). Looked up from germline, CDR1 is GTSNPN and CDR2 is SVGIG (reference sequence). The CDR3 totals 15 residues. The ends were cut back, 3 bases at V and 5 bases at J, with 19 bases in the middle. CDR3 in DNA: TGTGCCTGGAGCGGCCCGGGACGGGGGAAAACTGAAGCTTTCTTT. Amino acid sequence: CAWSGPGRGKTEAFF.

The genes are TRBV28 and TRBJ1-3, with 8 bases matching TRBD1. The V gene end was trimmed by 6 bases and the J gene end by 6 bases; junction bases not matched to a gene: 10. The CDR3 runs to 15 residues. CDR1 MDHEN and CDR2 SYDVKM come from the germline V gene. The CDR3 reads CASSSSGGAINTIYF. For the CDR3, the DNA is TGTGCCAGCAGCTCATCAGGGGGCGCGATAAACACCATATATTTT.

This clone was recorded a few times. The chain joins TRBV6-8 to TRBJ2-5; D is uncertain. The germline gives CDR1 MNHGY, CDR2 SAAAGT. CDR3 length: 13 residues. Trimming pared 5 bases from V and 2 bases from J, leaving 9 bases between. CDR3 DNA: TGTGCCAGCAGTCCCCCGGGTCAAGAGACCCAGTACTTC. It encodes CASSPPGQETQYF.